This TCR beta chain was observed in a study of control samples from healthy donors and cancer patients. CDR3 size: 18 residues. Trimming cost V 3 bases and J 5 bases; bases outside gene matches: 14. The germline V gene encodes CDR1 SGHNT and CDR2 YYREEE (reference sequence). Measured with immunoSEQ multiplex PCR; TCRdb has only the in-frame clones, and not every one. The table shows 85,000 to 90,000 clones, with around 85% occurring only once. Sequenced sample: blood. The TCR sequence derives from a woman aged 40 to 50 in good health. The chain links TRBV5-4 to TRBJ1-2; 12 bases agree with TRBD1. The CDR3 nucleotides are TGTGCCAGCAGCTCCGTCCCGGGACAGGGGGCGGATTTATATGGCTACACCTTC. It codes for CASSSVPGQGADLYGYTF.